This passage covers 15 T cell receptor beta chains from one sample sequenced in a study of beta chain features in type 1 diabetes. The sequenced template was cDNA made from the entire isolated RNA. Data came from immunoSEQ multiplex PCR; TCRdb stores just in-frame clones and leaves some out. The table records under 800,000 clones, about 16% of them present only once. The sequencing sample was made of naive CD4+ T cells from blood. The receptors come from a man aged 18 to 35 in good health.

The V gene is TRBV20-1, the J gene TRBJ2-7; D is undetermined. Germline V gives CDR1 DFQATT, CDR2 SNEGSKA (reference sequence). The germline V and J ends were trimmed by 7 bases and 4 bases, with 11 bases remaining between them. The CDR3 is 11 amino acids. CDR3 DNA sequence: TGCAGTGGACACAAATTTTACGAGCAGTACTTC. Its translation: CSGHKFYEQYF.

V and J are TRBV11-2 and TRBJ2-7, with no clear D. Germline V gene data show CDR1 as SGHAT and CDR2 as FQNNGV. The CDR3 has 11 amino acids. Trimming took off 5 bases at V and 5 bases at J, with 7 bases between the two ends. In nucleotides, the CDR3 is TGTGCCAGCAGCCCCCTCAACGAGCAGTACTTC. As protein: CASSPLNEQYF.

The CDR3, as DNA: TGTGCCAGTAGTGGGCCCCCGGCGGTTCGCGAGCAGTACTTC. Translated: CASSGPPAVREQYF. This chain uses TRBV19 with TRBJ2-7; D not resolved. Germline-derived CDR1 and CDR2 are LNHDA and SQIVND (reference sequence). The V and J ends lost 5 bases and 6 bases respectively, with 17 bases between them. This CDR3 has 14 amino acids.

This clone has more than one count but fewer than ten. The rearrangement uses TRBV29-1 and TRBJ1-2, with 9 bases lining up with TRBD1. Germline CDR1 SQVTM, CDR2 ANQGSEA. The CDR3 sequence is 12 residues long. J was trimmed by 5 bases and V by 6 bases; bases with no gene match: 4. The CDR3 region has the DNA TGCAGCGTGGGACAGGGCGATTATGGCTACACCTTC. Protein product: CSVGQGDYGYTF.

The chain uses TRBV7-9 and TRBJ1-2; unclear D gene. Germline loops: CDR1 SEHNR, CDR2 FQNEAQ (reference sequence). The CDR3 has 13 residues. Trimming removed 5 bases at V and 0 bases at J, with 7 bases between. CDR3 loop: CASSAQANYGYTF. The CDR3 coding sequence is TGTGCCAGCAGCGCCCAGGCTAACTATGGCTACACCTTC.

The V gene is TRBV6-5, the J gene TRBJ1-1; D is ambiguous. The germline V gene has CDR1 MNHEY and CDR2 SVGAGI. The ends were cut back, 2 bases at V and 6 bases at J, with 13 bases in the middle. The CDR3 contains 14 residues. CDR3 in DNA: TGTGCCAGCAGTTACGTAAGGCGGGTTGCTGAAGCTTTCTTT. Protein product: CASSYVRRVAEAFF.

The table lists this clone with a few counts. CDR3 sequence: CASSARTSSPETQYF. The CDR3 DNA follows: TGTGCCAGCAGCGCACGGACATCTAGCCCTGAGACCCAGTACTTC. The chain employs TRBV9 and TRBJ2-5, with D possibly being TRBD1 or TRBD2 (5 bases each). This CDR3 is built from 15 residues. V dropped 3 bases and J dropped 5 bases, with 17 bases sitting between them. CDR1 and CDR2 (germline): SGDLS, YYNGEE.

CDR3 loop: CASSPAGTRNSPLHF. The CDR3 DNA reads TGTGCCAGCAGCCCGGCCGGGACGCGTAATTCACCCCTCCACTTT. The V call is TRBV7-2, the J call TRBJ1-6; TRBD1 is a possible D gene (5 bases). CDR3 length: 15 residues. V lost 5 bases and J lost 6, with 14 bases in between. Germline assignment: CDR1 SGHTA and CDR2 FQGNSA.

This clone was detected a few times. The chain has TRBV28 and TRBJ2-5; D could derive from TRBD1 or TRBD2 (6 bases each). The CDR3 is 13 amino acids. Trimming removed 8 bases at V and 6 bases at J, with 16 bases between. Per the germline V gene, CDR1 is MDHEN and CDR2 is SYDVKM. The CDR3 here is CASVGGREQTQYF. As DNA, the CDR3 is TGTGCCAGCGTTGGGGGGCGCGAACAGACCCAGTACTTC.

Only a few counts were recorded for this clone. The rearrangement uses TRBV30 and TRBJ2-1; D gene unclear. Germline CDR1 reads GTSNPN; CDR2 reads SVGIG (reference sequence). The CDR3 runs 10 residues. Trimming cost V 0 bases and J 10 bases, with 4 bases left between them. The CDR3 loop reads CAWSVTEQFF. CDR3 coding DNA: TGTGCCTGGAGTGTAACCGAGCAGTTCTTC.

CDR3 sequence (DNA): TGTGCCAGCAGCCGGGACAGGGGGGAACTGTTTTTT. Protein product: CASSRDRGELFF. J is TRBJ1-4 and V is TRBV7-8, with 11 bases identical to TRBD1. The CDR3 runs to 12 residues. Germline V gene lookup returns CDR1 SGHVS and CDR2 FQNEAQ. J gave up 12 bases and V 5 bases, and 2 bases lay outside the gene matches.

This clone was counted only a few times. The chain recombines TRBV7-9 with TRBJ2-7, with TRBD2 matching 9 bases. The CDR3 sequence is 16 residues long. CDR1 and CDR2 (germline): SEHNR, FQNEAQ (reference sequence). V trimming: 1 base; J trimming: 4 bases; junction bases outside the gene matches: 8. CDR3 nucleotides: TGTGCCAGCAGCTTAGGAATTGGGGGACTAGCTTACGAGCAGTACTTC. Protein product: CASSLGIGGLAYEQYF.

This clone turned up a few times. Other DNA sequences in the sample encode the same CDR3. V is TRBV4-2 and J is TRBJ1-1; D uncertain. V was trimmed by 0 bases and J by 1 base, leaving 6 bases between them. Germline CDR1 reads LGHNA; CDR2 reads YNFKEQ. CDR3 length: 14 residues. In nucleotides, the CDR3 is TGTGCCAGCAGCCAAGATCGAGGGAACACTGAAGCTTTCTTT. Its protein is CASSQDRGNTEAFF.

The chain employs TRBV6-5 and TRBJ2-7; maybe TRBD2 (6 bases). V was pared by 7 bases and J by 0 bases, with 16 bases between. Germline V lookup: CDR1 MNHEY, CDR2 SVGAGI. CDR3 size: 15 residues. CDR3 residues: CASNSLDGSSYEQYF. The CDR3 bases are TGTGCCAGCAATTCCCTGGACGGGAGCTCCTACGAGCAGTACTTC.

Of note for this clone: Other DNA sequences within the sample encode an identical CDR3. The genes are TRBV7-9 and TRBJ1-4, with D perhaps matching TRBD1 (5 bases). Between the trimmed V and J ends, which lost 3 bases and 2 bases, there was a span of 7 bases. The CDR3 runs 14 residues. CDR1 SEHNR and CDR2 FQNEAQ come from the germline V gene (reference sequence). Written as DNA, the CDR3 is TGTGCCAGCAGCTTCCGGGGGACTAATGAAAAACTGTTTTTT. Translated: CASSFRGTNEKLFF.